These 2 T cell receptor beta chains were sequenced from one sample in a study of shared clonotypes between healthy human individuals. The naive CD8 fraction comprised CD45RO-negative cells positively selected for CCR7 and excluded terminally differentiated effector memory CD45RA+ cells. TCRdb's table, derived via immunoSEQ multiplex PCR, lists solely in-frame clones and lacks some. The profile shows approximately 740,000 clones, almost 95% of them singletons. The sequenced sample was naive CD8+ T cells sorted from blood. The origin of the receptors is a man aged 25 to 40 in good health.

CDR3 in amino acids: CASSQGTGDYNEQFF. The CDR3 bases are TGCGCCAGCAGCCAAGGGACAGGCGATTACAATGAGCAGTTCTTC. The chain links TRBV4-1 to TRBJ2-1; 7 bases agree with TRBD1. Germline trimming cut 1 base from V and 4 bases from J; bases unmatched to any gene: 4. The CDR3 has 15 residues. Germline V gene lookup returns CDR1 MGHRA and CDR2 YSYEKL.

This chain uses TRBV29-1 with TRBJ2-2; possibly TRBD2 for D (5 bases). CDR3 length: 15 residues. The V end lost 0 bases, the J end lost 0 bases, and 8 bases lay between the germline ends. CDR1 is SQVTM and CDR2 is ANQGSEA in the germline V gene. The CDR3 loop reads CSVEEVDSNTGELFF. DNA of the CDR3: TGCAGCGTTGAAGAGGTGGACTCGAACACCGGGGAGCTGTTTTTT.